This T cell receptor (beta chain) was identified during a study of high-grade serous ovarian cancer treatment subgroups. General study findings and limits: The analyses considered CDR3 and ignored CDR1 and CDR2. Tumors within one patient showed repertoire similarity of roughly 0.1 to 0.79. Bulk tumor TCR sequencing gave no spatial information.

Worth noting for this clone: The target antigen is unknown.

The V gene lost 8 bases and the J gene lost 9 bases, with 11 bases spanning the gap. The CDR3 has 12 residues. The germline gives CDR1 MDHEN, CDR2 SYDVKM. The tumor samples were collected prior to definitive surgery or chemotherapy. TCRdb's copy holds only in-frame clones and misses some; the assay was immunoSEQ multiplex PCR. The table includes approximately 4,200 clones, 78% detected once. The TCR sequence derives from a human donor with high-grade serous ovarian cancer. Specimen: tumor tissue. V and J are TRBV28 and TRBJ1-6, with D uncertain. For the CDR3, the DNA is TGTGCCAGCCGATCCCCGGGTTCACCCCTCCACTTT. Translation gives CASRSPGSPLHF.